This T cell receptor beta chain is from a study of Ad26.COV2.S vaccination and SARS-CoV-2 variants. Profiling relied on immunoSEQ multiplex PCR, and the TCRdb table lists in-frame clones only, not all of them. Among some 330,000 clones listed, around 90% were seen once. Treatment described: approximately 18 received Ad26.COV2.S at low or high dose, single or two shots; about 5 received placebo; per-sample allocation not given. Collection of the samples took place on day 63 after the first injection of vaccine or placebo. Germline CDR1 reads LGHDT; CDR2 reads YNNKEL (reference sequence). Trimming took 4 bases from V and 5 from J; bases not matched to a gene: 8. The CDR3 consists of 14 residues.

The sequence came from a person aged 18-60 years who received the Ad26.COV2.S COVID-19 vaccine or a placebo. The material sequenced was peripheral blood, taken in a trial of Ad26.COV2.S vaccine versus placebo. The gene calls are TRBV3-1 (or the pseudogene TRBV3-2) and TRBJ2-7, with 7 bases fitting TRBD1. CDR3 nucleotides: TGTGCCAGCAGCCTAAGACAGGGAGCCAACGAGCAGTACTTC. It yields the protein CASSLRQGANEQYF.